This TCR beta chain comes out of a study of blood T cell repertoires in COVID-19 (dated by TCRdb to 2018 to 2021). Context from the whole study: Samples from collaborators originated in the United States, Italy and Spain and spanned both the acute and convalescent phases of COVID-19. HLA class I and class II types, where available, came from metadata supplied by the sample provider rather than from assay-based typing. Deeply sampled blood TCRbeta repertoires from subjects exposed to, actively infected with, or recovered from COVID-19 were included in the dataset. A freely available public database, intended as a resource for researchers studying the immune response to SARS-CoV-2, is where the repertoires were released. The material from the prospective study consisted of cDNA or gDNA derived from T cells, B-cell-depleted T cells, or PBMCs. The samples were drawn from the first 160 participants of the ongoing ImmuneRACE study and from 950 to 1,500 subjects provided by 6 global collaborators. Nearly every sample came with metadata listing a de-identified subject ID, COVID-19 status, age in years and sex.

On the study overall, not on this receptor specifically: The quantity of clinical and demographic metadata differed by source and by participant and was supplied without curation.

As concerns this clone: It has no known antigen specificity. The input lacks base qualities; no much larger clone sits a single base away.

The collaborating institutions used their own protocols to collect whole blood in K2EDTA tubes. For TCRbeta analysis, collaborators shipped samples as frozen whole blood, isolated PBMCs, or DNA extracted from either of those sample types. At the junction V is shortened by 7 bases and J by 2 bases; bases outside the gene matches: 15. CDR1 SQVTM and CDR2 ANQGSEA are derived from the germline V gene. The CDR3 runs 16 amino acids, cysteine and phenylalanine included. Just CDR3 DNA is preserved here, 48 bases in frame from base 1. TCRbeta CDR3 regions were amplified from genomic DNA using the immunoSEQ Assay, a bias-controlled multiplex PCR. In the authors' own workflow: Within the assay, amplification of reference gene primers was used to estimate how many nucleated cells each sample contained. To quantify the absolute abundance of each unique TCRbeta CDR3 rearrangement, sequence reads were collapsed and filtered. For each sample, productive Simpson clonality was calculated by taking the square root of Simpson's diversity index across productive rearrangements. In its TCRdb copy, this immuneACCESS table keeps in-frame sequences only and misses some clones. Where compared with another copy, unresolved V genes explain less than half of these, and the others have no known cause. That table furnishes V, J and clone size, whereas the DNA furnished D and trimming. This sample holds about 120,000 clones; roughly four fifths were observed only once. Under 11% of the sample is held by the ten biggest clonotypes.

The material sequenced was peripheral blood. This clonotype originated in a human donor in a cohort sampled during active COVID-19. Here the chain combines TRBV29-1 and TRBJ1-2, and 8 bases in between align with TRBD1. The base sequence is TGCAGCGCCCCAGGGACAGGTCCGAATTGGAACTATGGCTACACCTTC. It encodes CSAPGTGPNWNYGYTF.